This TCR beta chain was captured in a study of shared clonotypes between healthy human individuals. Study at large: Per-donor plates numbered three CD4 naive, three CD4 memory, two CD8 naive and one CD8 memory. Study observations and caveats: Naive subsets typically showed greater estimated richness than memory subsets.

TCRdb's copy holds only in-frame clones and misses some; the assay was immunoSEQ multiplex PCR. Altogether about 2.3 million clones are present, approximately 93% being singletons, with the ten largest covering roughly 0.36%. Details on this clone: The antigen remains undetermined.

The sequencing sample was made of naive CD4+ T cells from PBMCs. The sample's subset: CD45RA+ positively selected. The source of this sequence is a man in his late teens or twenties in good health. Some clones in this sample may be carry-over from other donors' samples.

Written as DNA, the CDR3 is TGTGCCAGCAGCCCCCGGGCCCGGGGGGGCCTCCAGGAGACCCAGTACTTC. It codes for CASSPRARGGLQETQYF. J is TRBJ2-5 and V is TRBV9, with TRBD2 matching 8 bases. The CDR3 is made up of 17 amino acids. The J segment lost 5 bases and the V segment lost 4 bases, leaving 16 bases of the junction unmatched. Germline V gene lookup returns CDR1 SGDLS and CDR2 YYNGEE.